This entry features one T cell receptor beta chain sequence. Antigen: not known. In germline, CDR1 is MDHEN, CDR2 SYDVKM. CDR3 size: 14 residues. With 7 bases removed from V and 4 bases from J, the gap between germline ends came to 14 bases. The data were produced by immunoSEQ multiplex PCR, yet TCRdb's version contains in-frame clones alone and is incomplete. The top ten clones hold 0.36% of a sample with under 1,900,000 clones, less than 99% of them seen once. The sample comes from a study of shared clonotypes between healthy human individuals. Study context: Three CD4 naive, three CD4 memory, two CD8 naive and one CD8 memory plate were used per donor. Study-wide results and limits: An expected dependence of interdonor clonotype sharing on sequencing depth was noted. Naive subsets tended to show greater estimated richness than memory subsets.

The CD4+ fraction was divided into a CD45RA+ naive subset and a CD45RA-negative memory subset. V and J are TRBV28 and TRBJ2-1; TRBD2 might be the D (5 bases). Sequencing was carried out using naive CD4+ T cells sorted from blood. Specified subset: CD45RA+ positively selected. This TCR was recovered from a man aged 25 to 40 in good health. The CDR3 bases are TGTGCCAGCACCAGCGGCAGCCAATACAATGAGCAGTTCTTC. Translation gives CASTSGSQYNEQFF. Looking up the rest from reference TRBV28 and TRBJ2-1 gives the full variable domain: DVKVTQSSRYLVKRTGEKVFLECVQDMDHENMFWYRQDPGLGLRLIYFSYDVKMKEKGDIPEGYSVSREKKERFSLILESASTNQTSMYLCASTSGSQYNEQFFGPGTRLTVL.